The clone carrying this TCR beta chain was seen just once. Its antigen is unknown. The data originate from a study of cytomegalovirus exposure and HLA in healthy donors. Whole-study context: From 170 million or so T cells, an earlier analysis saw approximately 110 million unique TCR beta sequences.

The study, taken as a whole, reports: Only CMV serostatus was available as immune exposure information.

CDR1 is LNHDA, CDR2 SQIVND, per germline (reference sequence). CDR3 length: 15 amino acids. The V segment lost 6 bases and the J segment 7 bases; nucleotides outside the gene matches: 10. The PCR made use of 60 Vbeta and 13 Jbeta primers. Using immunoSEQ multiplex PCR, the repertoire was profiled, and TCRdb retains in-frame clones only, with some absent. The repertoire holds under 140,000 clones, with more than 75% as singletons. V and J are TRBV19 and TRBJ1-4; TRBD1 matches at 8 bases. Sequencing used PBMCs. The sequence was obtained from a man aged 35 to 55 in good health and CMV-seronegative. The CDR3 protein is CASSQGGTGGEKLFF. CDR3 sequence (DNA): TGTGCCAGTAGCCAAGGGGGGACAGGAGGTGAAAAACTGTTTTTT.